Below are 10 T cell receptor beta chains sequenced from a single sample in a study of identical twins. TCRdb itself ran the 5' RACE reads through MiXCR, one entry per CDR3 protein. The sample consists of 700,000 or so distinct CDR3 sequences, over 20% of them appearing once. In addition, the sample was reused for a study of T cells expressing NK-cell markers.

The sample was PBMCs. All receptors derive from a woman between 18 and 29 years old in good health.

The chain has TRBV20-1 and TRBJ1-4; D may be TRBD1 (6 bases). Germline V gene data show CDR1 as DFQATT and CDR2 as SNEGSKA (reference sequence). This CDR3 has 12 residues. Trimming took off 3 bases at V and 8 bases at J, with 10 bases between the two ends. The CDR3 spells CSARRTVEKLFF. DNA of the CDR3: TGCAGTGCTAGGAGGACAGTAGAAAAACTGTTTTTT.

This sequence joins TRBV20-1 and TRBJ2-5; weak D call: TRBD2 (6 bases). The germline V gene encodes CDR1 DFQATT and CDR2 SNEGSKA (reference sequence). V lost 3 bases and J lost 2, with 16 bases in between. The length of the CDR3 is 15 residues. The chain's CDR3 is CSASLPAGPQETQYF. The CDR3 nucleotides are TGCAGTGCTAGTTTACCAGCGGGTCCTCAAGAGACCCAGTACTTC.

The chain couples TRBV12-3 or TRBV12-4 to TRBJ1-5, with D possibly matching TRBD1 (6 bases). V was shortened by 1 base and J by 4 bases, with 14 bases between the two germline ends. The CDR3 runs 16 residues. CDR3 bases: TGTGCCAGCAGTTTAGTTGGGGGGCAGGCTAATCAGCCCCAGCATTTT. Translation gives CASSLVGGQANQPQHF.

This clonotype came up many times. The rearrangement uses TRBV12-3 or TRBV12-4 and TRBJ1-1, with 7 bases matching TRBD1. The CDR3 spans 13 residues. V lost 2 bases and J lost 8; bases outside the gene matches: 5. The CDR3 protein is CASSLRQGGEAFF. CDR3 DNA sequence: TGTGCCAGCAGTTTAAGACAGGGAGGGGAAGCTTTCTTT.

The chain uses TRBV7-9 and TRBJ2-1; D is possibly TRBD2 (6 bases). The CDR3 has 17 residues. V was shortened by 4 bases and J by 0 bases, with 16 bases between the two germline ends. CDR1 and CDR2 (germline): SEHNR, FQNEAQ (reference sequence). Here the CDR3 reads CASSSPPGGTSYNEQFF. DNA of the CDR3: TGTGCCAGCAGCTCCCCCCCCGGGGGAACCTCCTACAATGAGCAGTTCTTC.

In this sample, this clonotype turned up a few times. The CDR3 nucleotides are TGCAGTGCTAGCCCACCTAGGAACAATGAGCAGTTCTTC. The encoded protein is CSASPPRNNEQFF. This chain connects TRBV20-1 to TRBJ2-1; D is unclear. The V and J ends lost 3 bases and 5 bases respectively, with 11 bases between them. Germline CDR1 DFQATT, CDR2 SNEGSKA (reference sequence). The CDR3 runs 13 residues.

The CDR3 loop reads CASSLQLAGRNEQFF. CDR3 sequence (DNA): TGTGCCAGCAGCTTACAACTAGCGGGGAGGAATGAGCAGTTCTTC. This chain connects TRBV13 to TRBJ2-1, with 10 nucleotides matching TRBD2. With V trimmed by 2 bases and J by 7 bases, 5 bases remained unmatched. Germline-derived CDR1 and CDR2 are PRHDT and FYEKMQ (reference sequence). The CDR3 runs to 15 residues. Filled out from reference TRBV13 and TRBJ2-1, the complete variable domain reads AAGVIQSPRHLIKEKRETATLKCYPIPRHDTVYWYQQGPGQDPQFLISFYEKMQSDKGSIPDRFSAQQFSDYHSELNMSSLELGDSALYFCASSLQLAGRNEQFFGPGTRLTVL.

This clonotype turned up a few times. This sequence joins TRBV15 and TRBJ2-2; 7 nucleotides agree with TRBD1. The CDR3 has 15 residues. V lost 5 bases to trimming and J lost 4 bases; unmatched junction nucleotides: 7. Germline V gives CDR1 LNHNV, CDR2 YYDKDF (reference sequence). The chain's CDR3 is CATSARQGRTGELFF. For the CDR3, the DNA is TGTGCCACCAGCGCTAGACAGGGACGCACCGGGGAGCTGTTTTTT.

CDR3 coding DNA: TGTGCCAGCTCAGGACTAGCGGGACTATCCGGGGAGCTGTTTTTT. The encoded protein is CASSGLAGLSGELFF. The chain has TRBV6-1 and TRBJ2-2; 12 bases agree with TRBD2. This CDR3 spans 15 amino acids. CDR1 is MNHNS, CDR2 SASEGT, per germline. The J segment lost 6 bases and the V segment lost 8 bases, leaving 7 bases of the junction unmatched.

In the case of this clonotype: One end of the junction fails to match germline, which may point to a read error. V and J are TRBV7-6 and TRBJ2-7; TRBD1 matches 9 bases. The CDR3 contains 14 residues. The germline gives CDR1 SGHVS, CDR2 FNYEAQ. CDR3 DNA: TGTGCTAGCAGTTCCGGGACAGGGATTTTTGTGCAGTACTTC. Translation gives CASSSGTGIFVQYF. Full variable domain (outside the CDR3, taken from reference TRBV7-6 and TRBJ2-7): GAGVSQSPRYKVTKRGQDVALRCDPISGHVSLYWYRQALGQGPEFLTYFNYEAQQDKSGLPNDRFSAERPEGSISTLTIQRTEQRDSAMYRCASSSGTGIFVQYFGPGTRLTVT.